One and the same sample provided the 19 T cell receptor beta chains below, sequenced in a study of human T cells and chemical hapten exposure (dated by TCRdb to the early 2020s). The time point tag for this specimen amounts to: patch test 2, 6 weeks after DPC sensitization. Per the publication, the treatment or condition label means: therapeutic diphenylcyclopropenone sensitization with weekly scalp DPC. Library prep was done by RACE. The sequencing machine was a NextSeq 500. TCRdb reran the public reads through fastp at Q25 and MiXCR, keeping productive beta chains. For every CDR3 protein sequence, its rows merge into one entry that carries the most common genes and DNA. The sample data list tens of thousands of distinct CDR3 sequences, and over 9.5% of these were observed just once. The ten largest account for around 5% of the sample. The source material was whole blood, sampled in connection with sensitization to the hapten diphenylcyclopropenone (DPC). These receptors all stem from a woman aged 50 to 65 with alopecia areata. Some clones in this sample may be carry-over from other donors' samples.

This clonotype was counted ten times or more. V is TRBV7-2 and J is TRBJ1-3; a possible D gene is TRBD1 (5 bases). V lost 4 bases to trimming and J lost 0 bases, with 7 bases between them. The CDR3 is made up of 14 amino acids. Per the germline V gene, CDR1 is SGHTA and CDR2 is FQGNSA. The CDR3 DNA reads TGTGCCAGCAGCTCCCAGGGCTCTGGAAACACCATATATTTT. This encodes CASSSQGSGNTIYF.

This clonotype was picked up a small number of times. The chain employs TRBV7-6 and TRBJ2-3; D might be TRBD2 (6 bases). This CDR3 has 14 amino acids. Germline assignment: CDR1 SGHVS and CDR2 FNYEAQ. V lost 5 bases and J lost 5, with 14 bases in between. CDR3 DNA: TGTGCCAGCAGCCTCTGGGAGGAGGGAGATACGCAGTATTTT. This sequence encodes CASSLWEEGDTQYF.

This clonotype was counted at least ten times. The chain carries TRBV11-2 and TRBJ2-3, with D unresolved. Deletions cut 3 bases from V and 7 bases from J, with 14 bases between. Germline CDR1 is SGHAT and CDR2 is FQNNGV. This CDR3 is 14 amino acids long. The CDR3 protein is CASSFRSGANTQYF. CDR3 sequence (DNA): TGTGCCAGCAGCTTCCGATCAGGAGCGAATACGCAGTATTTT.

V is TRBV11-2 and J is TRBJ1-1; D not resolved. CDR1 and CDR2 (germline): SGHAT, FQNNGV. The germline V and J ends were trimmed by 5 bases and 2 bases, with 9 bases remaining between them. The CDR3 covers 13 residues. The CDR3 nucleotides read TGTGCCAGCAGCCCCGGAGGAAACACTGAAGCTTTCTTT. Its translation: CASSPGGNTEAFF.

This clonotype was observed many times. The chain recombines TRBV29-1 with TRBJ2-3; no clear D gene. Germline V gene lookup returns CDR1 SQVTM and CDR2 ANQGSEA. Trimming pared 5 bases from V and 6 bases from J, leaving 21 bases between. The CDR3 has 15 residues. This CDR3 reads CSVISARAFKDTQYF. In DNA, the CDR3 is TGCAGCGTTATCTCAGCTCGGGCGTTCAAGGATACGCAGTATTTT.

This clonotype was detected many times. V and J are TRBV5-1 and TRBJ2-5, with D perhaps assigned TRBD1 or TRBD2 (5 bases each). Trimming took off 0 bases at V and 1 base at J, with 10 bases between the two ends. Germline V gene data show CDR1 as SGHRS and CDR2 as YFSETQ. CDR3 length: 15 residues. CDR3 bases: TGCGCCAGCAGCTTGGACGGGGCCCCCCAAGAGACCCAGTACTTC. Residues: CASSLDGAPQETQYF.

The CDR3 nucleotides are TGTGCCAGCTCACCACGCAGTAGCGGGAGTTTCACAGATACGCAGTATTTT. Its translation: CASSPRSSGSFTDTQYF. This chain joins TRBV18 and TRBJ2-3; 9 nucleotides agree with TRBD2. In germline, CDR1 is KGHSH, CDR2 LQKENI. This CDR3 is built from 17 residues. Trimming cost V 1 base and J 2 bases; bases outside gene matches: 7.

This chain connects TRBV20-1 to TRBJ1-1, with 7 bases identical to TRBD1. This CDR3 has 13 amino acids. Germline values: CDR1 DFQATT, CDR2 SNEGSKA (reference sequence). J gave up 8 bases and V 6 bases, and 12 bases lay outside the gene matches. The CDR3 reads CSATGTAEEEAFF. In DNA, the CDR3 is TGCAGTGCCACCGGGACAGCCGAAGAGGAAGCTTTCTTT.

This clonotype was seen ten or more times. The gene calls are TRBV19 and TRBJ1-2, with 8 bases fitting TRBD1. This CDR3 spans 15 amino acids. CDR1 LNHDA and CDR2 SQIVND come from the germline V gene (reference sequence). J gave up 4 bases and V 1 base, and 5 bases lay outside the gene matches. The CDR3 protein is CASSIVGRGPYGYTF. The DNA for the CDR3 is TGTGCCAGTAGTATAGTTGGCAGGGGGCCCTATGGCTACACCTTC. The variable domain in full, with the rest retrieved from reference TRBV19 and TRBJ1-2, is DGGITQSPKYLFRKEGQNVTLSCEQNLNHDAMYWYRQDPGQGLRLIYYSQIVNDFQKGDIAEGYSVSREKKESFPLTVTSAQKNPTAFYLCASSIVGRGPYGYTFGSGTRLTVV.

This clonotype showed up many times. The chain has TRBV20-1 and TRBJ2-7; D possibly uses TRBD1 or TRBD2 (5 bases each). Germline CDR1 reads DFQATT; CDR2 reads SNEGSKA (reference sequence). The CDR3 loop spans 15 amino acids. The V end was cut by 0 bases, the J end by 7 bases, with 19 bases between. The CDR3 DNA sequence: TGCAGTGCTAGAGAAGAACGGGACCGGGCTGGGGAGCAGTACTTC. It yields the protein CSAREERDRAGEQYF.

This clonotype has only one observation. The chain recombines TRBV7-2 with TRBJ2-3; D not certain. In germline, CDR1 is SGHTA, CDR2 FQGNSA. Trimming removed 1 base at V and 4 bases at J, with 6 bases between. This CDR3 is built from 13 residues. The CDR3 here is CASSLVGPDTQYF. For the CDR3, the DNA is TGTGCCAGCAGCTTAGTCGGCCCAGATACGCAGTATTTT.

In this sample, this clonotype turned up many times. V usage is TRBV20-1 and J usage is TRBJ2-7; 9 bases map to TRBD2. Germline values: CDR1 DFQATT, CDR2 SNEGSKA (reference sequence). CDR3 length equals 16 residues. The ends lost 3 bases at V and 4 bases at J; junction bases unmatched: 13. The CDR3 protein is CSARWAGGLRRYEQYF. The DNA of the CDR3 is TGCAGTGCTAGGTGGGCGGGAGGGTTACGCCGATACGAGCAGTACTTC.

The chain has TRBV10-3 and TRBJ2-7; D perhaps matches TRBD2 (7 bases). In germline, CDR1 is ENHRY, CDR2 SYGVKD. Trimming took off 5 bases at V and 3 bases at J, with 17 bases between the two ends. This CDR3 is 15 amino acids long. The CDR3 DNA reads TGTGCCATCAGTCGGGGGGCTAGCGGAAGCTACGAGCAGTACTTC. Protein sequence: CAISRGASGSYEQYF.

This clonotype was seen a handful of times. The rearrangement joins TRBV20-1 to TRBJ2-1; D not certain. Trimming cost V 2 bases and J 8 bases, with 7 bases left between them. CDR1 is DFQATT and CDR2 is SNEGSKA in the germline V gene (reference sequence). The CDR3 is 11 residues long. CDR3 nucleotides: TGCAGTGCTAGACTCATTGATGAGCAGTTCTTC. This translates into CSARLIDEQFF.

This clonotype has a count of ten or more. This chain joins TRBV20-1 and TRBJ2-1, with 10 bases identical to TRBD2. The germline V gene has CDR1 DFQATT and CDR2 SNEGSKA (reference sequence). The CDR3 is 15 residues long. J lost 5 bases, V lost 0 bases, and 4 bases had no gene match. Written as DNA, the CDR3 is TGCAGTGCTAGAGAATTAGCGGGAGGCCACAATGAGCAGTTCTTC. Translation gives CSARELAGGHNEQFF.

The CDR3 nucleotides are TGTGCCAGCAGCTTAGTCCCGGACTCCTACGAGCAGTACTTC. This sequence encodes CASSLVPDSYEQYF. V gene TRBV11-2 combines with J gene TRBJ2-7; unclear D gene. V lost 1 base and J 0 bases, leaving 7 bases between the germline ends. The CDR3 loop spans 14 amino acids. The germline gives CDR1 SGHAT, CDR2 FQNNGV.

At least ten counts were recorded for this clonotype. The chain has TRBV4-1 and TRBJ2-1, with 10 bases identical to TRBD2. The trim removed 4 bases at V and 8 bases at J, leaving 14 bases unmatched. The CDR3 totals 17 residues. Looked up from germline, CDR1 is MGHRA and CDR2 is YSYEKL. In DNA, the CDR3 is TGCGCCAGCAGCCCCTCAACCGGCCTAGCGGGAGTCTATGAGCAGTTCTTC. It is translated as CASSPSTGLAGVYEQFF.

This chain links TRBV3-1 with TRBJ1-1; D remains ambiguous. The CDR3 has 14 amino acids. Trimming stripped 1 base from V and 5 bases from J, with 11 bases between. CDR1 is LGHDT and CDR2 is YNNKEL in the germline V gene (reference sequence). CDR3 in amino acids: CASSQGTEGTEAFF. Written as DNA, the CDR3 is TGTGCCAGCAGCCAAGGGACCGAGGGAACTGAAGCTTTCTTT.

This clonotype was observed many times. The rearrangement links TRBV18 to TRBJ2-7, with 7 bases identical to TRBD2. This CDR3 region has 14 residues. The trim removed 3 bases at V and 6 bases at J, leaving 8 bases unmatched. Germline V gene data show CDR1 as KGHSH and CDR2 as LQKENI. CDR3: CASSPGLDSGEQYF. DNA of the CDR3: TGTGCCAGCTCACCCGGACTAGACAGCGGCGAGCAGTACTTC. Full variable domain (rest looked up from reference TRBV18 and TRBJ2-7): NAGVMQNPRHLVRRRGQEARLRCSPMKGHSHVYWYRQLPEEGLKFMVYLQKENIIDESGMPKERFSAEFPKEGPSILRIQQVVRGDSAAYFCASSPGLDSGEQYFGPGTRLTVT.